This T cell receptor beta chain originates from a study of cytomegalovirus exposure and HLA in healthy donors. Healthy people donating bone marrow made up the donors. Overall study findings and caveats: Researchers reported in a later analysis that common viral pathogens appeared linked to several top clusters. For most TCR beta V segments, an earlier analysis put the productive rate at about 87% or about 30% of the time. In a later analysis, a genetic analysis reported fewer productive-TCR N-insertions in an Asian-associated ancestry cluster than the cohort average.

Primers included in the PCR were 60 Vbeta and 13 Jbeta primers. TCRdb's table, derived via immunoSEQ multiplex PCR, lists solely in-frame clones and lacks some. The sample carries fewer than 250,000 clones, 82% recorded once. Notes on this clone: Its cognate antigen is unknown.

The sequence was collected from a man between 35 and 55 years old in good health and CMV-seropositive. The sequenced sample consisted of PBMCs.

This CDR3 reads CASSILAGVGNEQFF. In DNA form, the CDR3 reads TGTGCCAGTAGTATACTAGCGGGAGTAGGCAATGAGCAGTTCTTC. The chain carries TRBV19 and TRBJ2-1, with 10 bases lining up with TRBD2. The CDR3 length is 15 residues. The germline gives CDR1 LNHDA, CDR2 SQIVND (reference sequence). After removal of 2 bases from V and 6 bases from J, the junction contained 4 bases not matched to a gene.